The TCR beta chain under discussion was sequenced for a study of T cell responses to AZD1222 COVID-19 vaccine. Across the study: Combined were second doses at about 4 or about 12 weeks. General study points: Seropositive status at baseline applied to only a handful of AZD1222 recipients. Most donors were white British and more were female, and clonal diversity was possibly underestimated. Vaccine-associated CD4 TCRs spanned spike, dominant at 160-218 and 743-854.

As regards this clone: What it binds is not known.

Germline-derived CDR1 and CDR2 are MNHEY and SVGAGI. The V end lost 0 bases, the J end lost 2 bases, and 11 bases lay between the germline ends. This CDR3 has 15 residues. Using immunoSEQ multiplex PCR, the repertoire was profiled, and TCRdb retains in-frame clones only, with some absent. Of under 130,000 clones listed, about 88% are singletons. The V gene is TRBV6-5, the J gene TRBJ2-7; D unclear. The TCR sequence derives from an adult in good health. Sample: peripheral blood, taken on day 0 of AZD1222 vaccination. CDR3 region: CASSYSIQPTYEQYF. The CDR3 region has the DNA TGTGCCAGCAGTTACTCGATTCAACCTACCTACGAGCAGTACTTC.